This T cell receptor beta chain is drawn from a study of cytotoxic CD8 clonotypes in ibrutinib-treated CLL. Points from the study as a whole: Baseline clonality, above age-matched healthy donor levels, tracked circulating CD8+ T-cell counts. Upon ibrutinib response clonality rose, and upon progression it fell back toward baseline. Among the clonotypes, public ones were uncommon and contracted or held stable on treatment.

Method: immunoSEQ multiplex PCR; TCRdb's copy keeps in-frame clones and lacks some. This sample has about 160,000 clones; 81% occur once, and the top ten carry roughly 1.9%. With regard to this clone: The target antigen is unknown.

The CDR3 contains 16 residues. V lost 4 bases and J 1 base, leaving 15 bases between the germline ends. Germline V gene sequence: CDR1 LGHNA, CDR2 YSLEER. J is TRBJ2-3 and V is TRBV4-3, with D possibly being TRBD2 (6 bases). Here the sequenced sample was PBMCs, taken after 12 months of ibrutinib treatment. This clonotype was sampled from a human donor with chronic lymphocytic leukemia. This chain's CDR3 is CASSLARQRGTDTQYF. CDR3 DNA: TGCGCCAGCAGCCTAGCCCGACAGCGGGGCACAGATACGCAGTATTTT.